The clone carrying this TCR beta chain was detected ten times or more. What it recognizes is unknown. Every TCR beta cDNA library bore unique molecular identifiers. Starting from approximately 0.95 to 9.8 million T cells, the study yielded roughly 0.5 million cDNA molecules. TCRdb re-called the PCR reads through MiXCR, storing one row per CDR3 protein. The sample lists about 540,000 distinct CDR3 sequences; about a third were seen once. This record comes from a study of post-analysis software for immune sequencing data. Study as a whole: Multiple sclerosis in the patients followed relapsing-remitting, secondary progressive and progressive-relapsing courses. The study, taken as a whole, reports: Samples from one preparation batch, clustered by F measure, grouped strongly together. Controls had significantly higher normalized Chao1 diversity than multiple sclerosis patients. TRBV segments more frequent in patients than in controls numbered a few and included TRBV5-6, TRBV5-1 and TRBV20-1.

V was trimmed by 4 bases and J by 0 bases, leaving 16 bases between them. CDR3 length: 17 residues. Germline loops: CDR1 MNHEY, CDR2 SVGAGI. The sample consisted of blood. This chain links TRBV6-5 with TRBJ2-1; possibly TRBD2 for D (6 bases). This TCR derives from a girl between 2 and 17 years old with multiple sclerosis. CDR3: CASSSRDGGSSYNEQFF. The CDR3 DNA reads as TGTGCCAGCAGTTCCCGTGATGGGGGGAGCTCCTACAATGAGCAGTTCTTC.